One and the same sample provided the 24 T cell receptor beta chains below, sequenced in a study of Graves' ophthalmopathy and Graves' hyperthyroidism. Using RNA transcripts, the TCR beta CDR3 regions were amplified. RT-PCR was first run with HTBI primers, then multiplex PCR in a second round. TCRdb ran MiXCR on the multiplex PCR reads and lists one entry per CDR3 protein. The table records about 380,000 distinct CDR3 sequences, 15% to 19% of them present only once. Sequencing input: peripheral blood. The receptors come from a woman between 18 and 29 years old with stable Graves' hyperthyroidism.

In regard to this clonotype: This could be a read error, since a much larger clone is one nucleotide away. This chain uses TRBV6-4 with TRBJ2-7, with D perhaps assigned TRBD1 or TRBD2 (5 bases each). The CDR3 has 14 amino acids. Germline V CDR1 and CDR2: MRHNA, SNTAGT. The V end lost 6 bases, the J end lost 3 bases, and 15 bases lay between the germline ends. The CDR3: CASSYEGFFYEQYF. The CDR3 bases are TGTGCCAGCAGCTACGAGGGGTTTTTCTACGAGCAGTACTTC.

This clonotype was detected many times. This chain connects TRBV19 to TRBJ1-1; maybe TRBD1 (5 bases). This CDR3 contains 14 residues. Germline V gene data show CDR1 as LNHDA and CDR2 as SQIVND (reference sequence). V lost 2 bases and J 0 bases, leaving 7 bases between the germline ends. DNA for the CDR3: TGTGCCAGTAGTATAAGGGGATTGAACACTGAAGCTTTCTTT. The encoded protein is CASSIRGLNTEAFF.

In this sample, this clonotype turned up many times. CDR3: CASSLRETAISPLHF. The CDR3 DNA reads as TGTGCCAGCAGCTTAAGGGAGACAGCCATTTCACCCCTCCACTTT. V and J are TRBV7-9 and TRBJ1-6; tentative D call: TRBD1 (5 bases). The CDR3 consists of 15 residues. Trimming pared 2 bases from V and 9 bases from J, leaving 14 bases between. Germline V gene data show CDR1 as SEHNR and CDR2 as FQNEAQ (reference sequence). Looking up the rest from reference TRBV7-9 and TRBJ1-6 gives the full variable domain: DTGVSQNPRHKITKRGQNVTFRCDPISEHNRLYWYRQTLGQGPEFLTYFQNEAQLEKSRLLSDRFSAERPKGSFSTLEIQRTEQGDSAMYLCASSLRETAISPLHFGNGTRLTVT.

This clonotype was found many times. The gene calls are TRBV12-3 or TRBV12-4 and TRBJ1-2; 7 nucleotides agree with TRBD1. V lost 5 bases, J lost 4 bases, and 7 bases stayed unmatched. This CDR3 contains 14 residues. The DNA for the CDR3 is TGTGCCAGCAGTCCGCAGGCAGGGGGCTATGGCTACACCTTC. This gives the protein CASSPQAGGYGYTF.

This clonotype occurred many times. The rearrangement uses TRBV12-3 or TRBV12-4 and TRBJ1-1, with D tentatively TRBD1 (5 bases). The CDR3 sequence is 14 residues long. Trimming took 6 bases from V and 4 from J, leaving 15 bases between them. The CDR3 nucleotides are TGTGCCAGCAGGGGCATTAGGGGCACCACTGAAGCTTTCTTT. Its translation: CASRGIRGTTEAFF.

The rearrangement uses TRBV11-2 and TRBJ1-6, with D maybe TRBD1 (5 bases). Between the trimmed V and J ends, which lost 3 bases and 7 bases, there was a span of 13 bases. The CDR3 loop spans 15 amino acids. Germline loops: CDR1 SGHAT, CDR2 FQNNGV. Here the CDR3 reads CASSFPEKGNSPLHF. DNA for the CDR3: TGTGCCAGCAGCTTCCCGGAGAAGGGGAATTCACCCCTCCACTTT.

This clonotype was recorded many times. The chain joins TRBV11-3 to TRBJ2-5, with 9 bases lining up with TRBD2. The CDR3 is 15 residues long. Trimming at V came to 4 bases and at J to 4 bases, leaving 7 bases not matched to a gene. In germline, CDR1 is SGHNT, CDR2 YENEEA. CDR3 region: CASSYRSGGPETQYF. The CDR3 coding sequence is TGTGCCAGCAGCTATCGAAGCGGGGGGCCAGAGACCCAGTACTTC. The full variable domain, completed using reference TRBV11-3 and TRBJ2-5, is EAGVVQSPRYKIIEKKQPVAFWCNPISGHNTLYWYLQNLGQGPELLIRYENEEAVDDSQLPKDRFSAERLKGVDSTLKIQPAELGDSAVYLCASSYRSGGPETQYFGPGTRLLVL.

In this sample, this clonotype turned up many times. V is TRBV7-2 and J is TRBJ2-5; D remains ambiguous. Per germline, CDR1 SGHTA and CDR2 FQGNSA. Trimming took 2 bases from V and 3 from J, leaving 4 bases between them. The length of the CDR3 is 12 residues. CDR3 nucleotides: TGTGCCAGCAGCTTATATAAAGAGACCCAGTACTTC. Its protein product is CASSLYKETQYF.

A word on this clonotype: This could be a read error, since a much larger clone is one nucleotide away. V usage is TRBV7-9 and J usage is TRBJ1-1, with 7 bases aligning to TRBD1. Per germline, CDR1 SEHNR and CDR2 FQNEAQ (reference sequence). The CDR3 length is 14 residues. CDR3: CVSSAQGGSTEAFF. CDR3 in DNA: TGTGTCAGCAGCGCCCAGGGGGGGAGCACTGAAGCTTTCTTT.

The sample holds many counts of this clonotype. CDR3 region: CASSQEDSVRVPQHF. CDR3 sequence (DNA): TGCGCCAGCAGCCAGGAGGACAGTGTCAGGGTGCCCCAGCATTTT. V is TRBV4-1 and J is TRBJ1-5; a possible D gene is TRBD1 (6 bases). Deletions cut 3 bases from V and 9 bases from J, with 18 bases between. There are 15 residues in the CDR3. The germline V gene encodes CDR1 MGHRA and CDR2 YSYEKL.

The rearrangement joins TRBV11-3 to TRBJ2-2; D gene unclear. Trimming took off 1 base at V and 3 bases at J, with 9 bases between the two ends. The CDR3 runs to 15 residues. Looked up from germline, CDR1 is SGHNT and CDR2 is YENEEA. The CDR3 sequence: CASSLGRGDTGELFF. DNA of the CDR3: TGTGCCAGCAGCTTAGGGCGTGGAGACACCGGGGAGCTGTTTTTT.

Details on this clonotype: This sequence may be a read error, since a much larger clone differs from it by one base. The chain links TRBV29-1 to TRBJ2-2; a weak D match, TRBD1 (5 bases). V lost 4 bases to trimming and J lost 0 bases, with 12 bases between them. This CDR3 comprises 15 residues. Germline values: CDR1 SQVTM, CDR2 ANQGSEA. This CDR3 reads CSVALGHANTGELFF. Here the CDR3 DNA reads TGCAGCGTTGCTTTGGGGCATGCGAACACCGGGGAGCTGTTTTTT.

This clonotype showed up many times. The rearrangement uses TRBV7-2 and TRBJ2-7; D could derive from TRBD1 or TRBD2 (5 bases each). The V and J ends lost 5 bases and 2 bases respectively, with 13 bases between them. CDR3 length equals 14 residues. CDR1 and CDR2 from the germline V gene are SGHTA and FQGNSA. The CDR3 spells CASSVRDGAYEQYF. The CDR3 region has the DNA TGTGCCAGCAGCGTCCGGGACGGAGCCTACGAGCAGTACTTC.

This clonotype was counted many times. The chain uses TRBV29-1 and TRBJ1-1, with 9 bases lining up with TRBD1. This CDR3 comprises 11 residues. The trim removed 5 bases at V and 8 bases at J, leaving 3 bases unmatched. Per the germline V gene, CDR1 is SQVTM and CDR2 is ANQGSEA. The CDR3 reads CSVRTGEEAFF. CDR3 DNA sequence: TGCAGCGTTAGGACAGGGGAGGAAGCTTTCTTT.

This clonotype has ten or more counts. V is TRBV19 and J is TRBJ1-5, with 9 bases lining up with TRBD1. The CDR3 loop spans 17 amino acids. CDR1 is LNHDA, CDR2 SQIVND, per germline (reference sequence). Trimming at V came to 8 bases and at J to 1 base, leaving 12 bases not matched to a gene. The CDR3 DNA follows: TGTGCCAGTTATAGGACAGGGGATCGGGGCAGCAATCAGCCCCAGCATTTT. Its translation: CASYRTGDRGSNQPQHF.

The chain employs TRBV3-1 and TRBJ2-5; 8 bases fit TRBD1. Germline V CDR1 and CDR2: LGHDT, YNNKEL (reference sequence). The CDR3 length is 16 residues. J gave up 1 base and V 4 bases, and 8 bases lay outside the gene matches. The CDR3 region is CASSPQGTGLQETQYF. The CDR3 region has the DNA TGTGCCAGCAGCCCACAGGGGACAGGTCTCCAAGAGACCCAGTACTTC.

This clonotype was seen a few times. This chain joins TRBV20-1 and TRBJ2-4, with D unresolved. Deletions cut 5 bases from V and 6 bases from J, with 8 bases between. The CDR3 loop spans 11 amino acids. Germline lookup yields CDR1 DFQATT and CDR2 SNEGSKA (reference sequence). The CDR3 sequence is CSAGPLNIQYF. The CDR3 region has the DNA TGCAGTGCTGGCCCCTTAAACATTCAGTACTTC.

There are a few counts of this clonotype. The genes are TRBV11-1 and TRBJ2-5; D remains ambiguous. CDR1 and CDR2 from the germline V gene are SGHAT and FQDESV (reference sequence). This CDR3 is 11 amino acids long. Deletions cut 5 bases from V and 5 bases from J, with 6 bases between. The CDR3 DNA is TGTGCCAGCAGCCAGGATGAGACCCAGTACTTC. Its translation is CASSQDETQYF. The full variable domain, in which reference TRBV11-1 and TRBJ2-5 provide the parts outside the CDR3, is EAEVAQSPRYKITEKSQAVAFWCDPISGHATLYWYRQILGQGPELLVQFQDESVVDDSQLPKDRFSAERLKGVDSTLKIQPAELGDSAMYLCASSQDETQYFGPGTRLLVL.

This clonotype was found many times. The V and J genes are TRBV19 and TRBJ1-5, with D perhaps TRBD1 (6 bases). With 4 bases removed from V and 5 bases from J, the gap between germline ends came to 15 bases. Germline CDR1 reads LNHDA; CDR2 reads SQIVND (reference sequence). The CDR3 is made up of 15 amino acids. The CDR3 is CASSTITGGHQPQHF. CDR3 DNA sequence: TGTGCCAGTAGTACAATAACCGGGGGGCATCAGCCCCAGCATTTT.

This chain joins TRBV6-5 and TRBJ1-5, with 7 bases lining up with TRBD1. Germline assignment: CDR1 MNHEY and CDR2 SVGAGI. V lost 4 bases and J lost 6; bases outside the gene matches: 15. The CDR3 totals 17 residues. The CDR3 sequence: CASSSGRGGTVIQPQHF. The CDR3 nucleotides are TGTGCCAGCAGTTCCGGACGTGGCGGGACAGTGATTCAGCCCCAGCATTTT.

This clonotype was picked up many times. The J gene is TRBJ1-1, the V gene TRBV12-3 or TRBV12-4, with D uncertain. V was trimmed by 5 bases and J by 4 bases, leaving 8 bases between them. The CDR3 length is 12 residues. DNA of the CDR3: TGTGCCAGCAGTCGGTACTCCACTGAAGCTTTCTTT. This sequence encodes CASSRYSTEAFF.

This clonotype was picked up a small number of times. The V and J genes are TRBV9 and TRBJ2-2; the D is unclear. CDR3 length equals 15 residues. Germline V gene lookup returns CDR1 SGDLS and CDR2 YYNGEE. V gave up 5 bases and J gave up 3 bases, with 14 bases separating them. CDR3 in amino acids: CASRSRPSDTGELFF. DNA of the CDR3: TGTGCCAGCAGGTCGAGACCGTCGGACACCGGGGAGCTGTTTTTT. The full variable domain, its missing parts supplied by reference TRBV9 and TRBJ2-2, is DSGVTQTPKHLITATGQRVTLRCSPRSGDLSVYWYQQSLDQGLQFLIQYYNGEERAKGNILERFSAQQFPDLHSELNLSSLELGDSALYFCASRSRPSDTGELFFGEGSRLTVL.

This clonotype was found many times. One end of the junction fails to match germline, which may point to a read error. The chain recombines TRBV13 with TRBJ2-4, with a weak D call TRBD2 (6 bases). The CDR3 length is 13 residues. Germline loops: CDR1 PRHDT, CDR2 FYEKMQ (reference sequence). The CDR3 nucleotides are TGTGCCAGCAGCGGCGGGACGGAGAACATTAAGTACTTC. Translating gives CASSGGTENIKYF.

Many counts were recorded for this clonotype. The chain links TRBV6-2 or TRBV6-3 to TRBJ1-1; the D gene is possibly TRBD1 (5 bases). Germline-derived CDR1 and CDR2 are MNHEY and SVGEGT. V was pared by 2 bases and J by 9 bases, with 13 bases between. This CDR3 has 13 residues. The CDR3 DNA is TGTGCCAGCAGTTACGGGGGGGGTTTGAAAGCTTTCTTT. Protein: CASSYGGGLKAFF.